What follows are 26 T cell receptor beta chains derived from one specimen sequenced in a study of T cells in localized non-small cell lung cancer. The table came from immunoSEQ multiplex PCR; TCRdb's copy has only in-frame clones and leaves some out. The table has about 52,000 clones, around 86% seen once. Sequenced here: peripheral blood, sampled before any cancer treatment. Every receptor here comes from a male donor aged 60 or older with stage III squamous cell lung carcinoma.

The chain combines TRBV12-5 with TRBJ2-6, with D possibly being TRBD2 (6 bases). The V gene's germline CDR1 is LGHNT and CDR2 FRNRAP. The CDR3 is 17 amino acids. The V end was cut by 2 bases, the J end by 0 bases, with 11 bases between. The CDR3 reads CASGLSTGVSGANVLTF. CDR3 sequence (DNA): TGTGCTAGTGGTTTGTCAACGGGGGTCTCTGGGGCCAACGTCCTGACTTTC.

The V and J genes are TRBV4-3 and TRBJ1-2, with TRBD1 matching over 10 bases. The CDR3 has 16 amino acids. The V segment lost 1 base and the J segment 8 bases; nucleotides outside the gene matches: 10. CDR1 LGHNA and CDR2 YSLEER come from the germline V gene. The CDR3 DNA sequence: TGCGCCAGCAGCCAAGCCGGGACAGGGGTTACTAAGGGCTACACCTTC. The encoded protein is CASSQAGTGVTKGYTF.

The V call is TRBV27, the J call TRBJ2-7, with 9 bases aligning to TRBD2. The J segment lost 1 base and the V segment lost 4 bases, leaving 5 bases of the junction unmatched. The CDR3 is 15 amino acids. The germline gives CDR1 MNHEY, CDR2 SMNVEV (reference sequence). CDR3 in DNA: TGTGCCAGCAGTTACAGCGGGGGGATATCCTACGAGCAGTACTTC. It is translated as CASSYSGGISYEQYF.

This rearrangement joins TRBV5-4 to TRBJ2-2; possible D gene TRBD1, 6 bases. The CDR3 consists of 14 residues. CDR1 is SGHNT, CDR2 YYREEE, per germline (reference sequence). The germline V and J ends were trimmed by 4 bases and 1 base, with 8 bases remaining between them. This chain's CDR3 is CASSGTLNTGELFF. CDR3 sequence (DNA): TGTGCCAGCAGCGGGACATTGAACACCGGGGAGCTGTTTTTT.

The genes are TRBV7-2 and TRBJ1-1; perhaps TRBD1 as D (5 bases). The germline CDR1 and CDR2 sequences are SGHTA and FQGNSA. This CDR3 comprises 13 residues. With 8 bases removed from V and 3 bases from J, the gap between germline ends came to 13 bases. The CDR3 here is CASGRGRDTEAFF. Written as DNA, the CDR3 is TGTGCCAGCGGAAGGGGCAGAGACACTGAAGCTTTCTTT.

V is TRBV7-2 and J is TRBJ2-5; weak D call: TRBD2 (6 bases). CDR3 size: 15 residues. Germline V gene lookup returns CDR1 SGHTA and CDR2 FQGNSA. Trimming removed 2 bases from V and 5 bases from J, with 15 bases in between. The CDR3 reads CASSLLSGPRETQYF. The CDR3, as DNA: TGTGCCAGCAGCTTACTTAGCGGTCCACGTGAGACCCAGTACTTC.

The V call is TRBV14, the J call TRBJ2-5; either TRBD1 or TRBD2 may supply D (6 bases each). This CDR3 is 14 amino acids long. In germline, CDR1 is SGHDN, CDR2 FVKESK. The V end lost 1 base, the J end lost 4 bases, and 10 bases lay between the germline ends. The CDR3 here is CASSQVRGAETQYF. The CDR3, as DNA: TGTGCCAGCAGCCAAGTTAGGGGGGCAGAGACCCAGTACTTC.

The chain joins TRBV2 to TRBJ1-5; D is perhaps TRBD1 (6 bases). The CDR3 length is 14 residues. Trimming left V 4 bases short and J 6 bases short, with 13 bases between. CDR1 is SNHLY, CDR2 FYNNEI, per germline. In nucleotides, the CDR3 is TGTGCCAGCAGTGCCGGGACAACGGGTCAGCCCCAGCATTTT. Protein: CASSAGTTGQPQHF.

The sample holds one count of this clone. The chain is built from TRBV7-2 and TRBJ2-5, with D uncertain. Germline V CDR1 and CDR2: SGHTA, FQGNSA. V lost 1 base to trimming and J lost 2 bases, with 5 bases between them. This CDR3 contains 13 residues. The CDR3 loop is CASSLGAQETQYF. CDR3 DNA: TGTGCCAGCAGCTTAGGGGCGCAAGAGACCCAGTACTTC.

This chain joins TRBV5-1 and TRBJ2-1, with 7 bases fitting TRBD1. Germline trimming cut 4 bases from V and 1 base from J; bases unmatched to any gene: 2. The CDR3 contains 14 residues. Germline CDR1 SGHRS, CDR2 YFSETQ. DNA for the CDR3: TGCGCCAGCAGCCTCAGGGGGTCCTACAATGAGCAGTTCTTC. Amino acid sequence: CASSLRGSYNEQFF.

The chain is built from TRBV21-1 and TRBJ2-1; TRBD2 is taken as the D call from the table, unchecked against the DNA. TRBV21-1 is a recognized pseudogene. This CDR3 region has 20 residues. The CDR3 DNA reads as TGTGCCAGCAGCAAAGAACAAAAGGGTCTAGCGGAGCGCTCCTACAATGAGCAGTTCTTC. It specifies CASSKEQKGLAERSYNEQFF.

The CDR3 nucleotides are TGCAGCGCCCTTAAGGGCCAAGAGACCCAGTACTTC. Translation: CSALKGQETQYF. The chain uses TRBV29-1 and TRBJ2-5; no firm D call. Deletions cut 7 bases from V and 1 base from J, with 10 bases between. CDR1 and CDR2 (germline): SQVTM, ANQGSEA. CDR3 length: 12 amino acids.

V is TRBV6-1 and J is TRBJ1-3; 8 bases map to TRBD1. The trim removed 8 bases at V and 4 bases at J, leaving 10 bases unmatched. The CDR3 has 15 amino acids. CDR1 and CDR2 (germline): MNHNS, SASEGT. In nucleotides, the CDR3 is TGTGCCAGCTGGAAGGACAGGGTTGCGGGAAACACCATATATTTT. Translating it yields CASWKDRVAGNTIYF.

The chain employs TRBV19 and TRBJ1-2; 8 bases align to TRBD1. The CDR3 consists of 14 residues. The J segment lost 9 bases and the V segment lost 5 bases, leaving 11 bases of the junction unmatched. CDR1 is LNHDA and CDR2 is SQIVND in the germline V gene (reference sequence). DNA for the CDR3: TGTGCCAGTAGTTCCAACGGACAGGGCGGGCGCTACACCTTC. Its protein is CASSSNGQGGRYTF.

This rearrangement joins TRBV2 to TRBJ2-5; TRBD2 aligns across 8 bases. The germline V gene has CDR1 SNHLY and CDR2 FYNNEI. The CDR3 sequence is 13 residues long. With V trimmed by 7 bases and J by 7 bases, 8 bases remained unmatched. CDR3 sequence (DNA): TGTGCCAGCACCCCGGGACTAGGTGCGACCCAGTACTTC. This sequence encodes CASTPGLGATQYF.

The rearrangement joins TRBV30 to TRBJ1-5, with TRBD1 as a possible D gene (5 bases). Germline values: CDR1 GTSNPN, CDR2 SVGIG (reference sequence). The CDR3 sequence is 14 residues long. Trimming removed 0 bases at V and 6 bases at J, with 12 bases between. DNA of the CDR3: TGTGCCTGGAGTGTATCAGGGCCGGGTCAGCCCCAGCATTTT. This encodes CAWSVSGPGQPQHF. The whole variable domain, remainder taken from reference TRBV30 and TRBJ1-5, is SQTIHQWPATLVQPVGSPLSLECTVEGTSNPNLYWYRQAAGRGLQLLFYSVGIGQISSEVPQNLSASRPQDRQFILSSKKLLLSDSGFYLCAWSVSGPGQPQHFGDGTRLSIL.

The chain couples TRBV5-1 to TRBJ2-4, with D perhaps assigned TRBD1 or TRBD2 (5 bases each). There are 17 residues in the CDR3. V shed 0 bases and J shed 0 bases, with 13 bases lying between them. Germline V lookup: CDR1 SGHRS, CDR2 YFSETQ. The CDR3 DNA reads as TGCGCCAGCAGCTTGGGGGTCGGGGCTTTAGCCAAAAACATTCAGTACTTC. Translation: CASSLGVGALAKNIQYF.

The chain joins TRBV27 to TRBJ2-7; 11 nucleotides match TRBD2. The CDR3 is 15 residues long. Unmatched junction bases numbered 7, after V lost 7 bases and J lost 2 bases. The germline gives CDR1 MNHEY, CDR2 SMNVEV (reference sequence). Here the CDR3 DNA reads TGTGCCAGCACACTAGCGGGAGTGGGGCCCTACGAGCAGTACTTC. It is translated as CASTLAGVGPYEQYF.

The chain combines TRBV7-2 with TRBJ2-1, with D perhaps being TRBD1 or TRBD2 (5 bases each). The CDR3 spans 13 residues. The germline gives CDR1 SGHTA, CDR2 FQGNSA. V was pared by 2 bases and J by 10 bases, with 12 bases between. This CDR3 is CASSLTGPGEQFF. CDR3 DNA: TGTGCCAGCAGCTTAACAGGCCCGGGAGAGCAGTTCTTC. The full variable domain, in which reference TRBV7-2 and TRBJ2-1 provide the parts outside the CDR3, is GAGVSQSPSNKVTEKGKDVELRCDPISGHTALYWYRQSLGQGLEFLIYFQGNSAPDKSGLPSDRFSAERTGGSVSTLTIQRTQQEDSAVYLCASSLTGPGEQFFGPGTRLTVL.

The chain combines TRBV7-2 with TRBJ1-2, with TRBD1 identical over 8 bases. Per the germline V gene, CDR1 is SGHTA and CDR2 is FQGNSA. Unmatched junction bases numbered 2, after V lost 4 bases and J lost 4 bases. The CDR3 has 13 residues. The CDR3 DNA reads TGTGCCAGCAGCTCCGGACAGGGCTATGGCTACACCTTC. Protein product: CASSSGQGYGYTF.

For the CDR3, the DNA is TGTGCCAGTAGTATTATCACCTCTGGGGCCAACGTCCTGACTTTC. Its protein is CASSIITSGANVLTF. The chain couples TRBV19 to TRBJ2-6; D gene ambiguous. With 3 bases removed from V and 0 bases from J, the gap between germline ends came to 6 bases. This CDR3 contains 15 residues. Germline V lookup: CDR1 LNHDA, CDR2 SQIVND (reference sequence).

The chain uses TRBV30 and TRBJ1-3, with TRBD1 matching 8 bases. Germline CDR1 GTSNPN, CDR2 SVGIG (reference sequence). J gave up 4 bases and V 0 bases, and 8 bases lay outside the gene matches. This CDR3 region has 16 residues. Here the CDR3 DNA reads TGTGCCTGGAGTGTAGCTGGCAGGGGGCTCGGAAACACCATATATTTT. It yields the protein CAWSVAGRGLGNTIYF.

The V gene is TRBV4-3, the J gene TRBJ2-7; TRBD2 matches at 12 bases. The V gene end was trimmed by 0 bases and the J gene end by 3 bases; junction bases not matched to a gene: 9. The CDR3 runs 18 residues. From germline, CDR1 is LGHNA and CDR2 YSLEER. The CDR3 DNA sequence: TGCGCCAGCAGCCAAGATAGGCGACTAGCGGGGGCCGTCTACGAGCAGTACTTC. Residues: CASSQDRRLAGAVYEQYF.

In this sample, this clone turned up once. V usage is TRBV27 and J usage is TRBJ2-1; D ambiguous. This CDR3 spans 14 amino acids. The ends were cut back, 3 bases at V and 6 bases at J, with 12 bases in the middle. Germline V gene lookup returns CDR1 MNHEY and CDR2 SMNVEV (reference sequence). The chain's CDR3 is CASSFSYTGNEQFF. The CDR3, as DNA: TGTGCCAGCAGTTTTTCCTACACGGGCAATGAGCAGTTCTTC.

This clone was detected only a few times. The V and J genes are TRBV19 and TRBJ1-1; D not resolved. The V end was cut by 2 bases, the J end by 6 bases, with 13 bases between. There are 14 residues in the CDR3. The germline CDR1 and CDR2 sequences are LNHDA and SQIVND (reference sequence). Here the CDR3 reads CASSIKVVAPEAFF. In nucleotides, the CDR3 is TGTGCCAGTAGTATAAAAGTGGTGGCCCCTGAAGCTTTCTTT. Full variable domain (rest looked up from reference TRBV19 and TRBJ1-1): DGGITQSPKYLFRKEGQNVTLSCEQNLNHDAMYWYRQDPGQGLRLIYYSQIVNDFQKGDIAEGYSVSREKKESFPLTVTSAQKNPTAFYLCASSIKVVAPEAFFGQGTRLTVV.

The CDR3 sequence is CASSPGTSGATDTQYF. As DNA, the CDR3 is TGTGCCAGCAGCCCCGGGACTAGCGGGGCCACAGATACGCAGTATTTT. The chain employs TRBV7-2 and TRBJ2-3; 13 nucleotides agree with TRBD2. The CDR3 consists of 16 residues. The junction had 4 bases not matched to a gene; V was cut back by 5 bases and J by 2 bases. The germline V gene has CDR1 SGHTA and CDR2 FQGNSA.